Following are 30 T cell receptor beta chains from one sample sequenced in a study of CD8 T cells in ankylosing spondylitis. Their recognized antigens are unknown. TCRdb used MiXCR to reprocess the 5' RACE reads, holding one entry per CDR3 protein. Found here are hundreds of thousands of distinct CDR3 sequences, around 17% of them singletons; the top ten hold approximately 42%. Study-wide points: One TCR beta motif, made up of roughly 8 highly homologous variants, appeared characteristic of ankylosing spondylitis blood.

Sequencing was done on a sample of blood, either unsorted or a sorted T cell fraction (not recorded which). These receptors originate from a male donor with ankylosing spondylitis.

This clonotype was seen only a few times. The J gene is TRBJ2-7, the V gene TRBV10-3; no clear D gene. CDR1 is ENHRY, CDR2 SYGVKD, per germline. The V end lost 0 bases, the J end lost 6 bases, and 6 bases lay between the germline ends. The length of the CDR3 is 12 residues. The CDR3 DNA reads TGTGCCATCAGTGAGTCGGGGTTCGAGCAGTACTTC. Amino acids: CAISESGFEQYF.

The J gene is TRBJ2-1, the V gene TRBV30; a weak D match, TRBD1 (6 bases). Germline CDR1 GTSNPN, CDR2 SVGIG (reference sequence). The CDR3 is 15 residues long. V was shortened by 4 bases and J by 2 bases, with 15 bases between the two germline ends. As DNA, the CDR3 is TGTGCCTGGAACCTTCCCAGGGGCCCCTACAATGAGCAGTTCTTC. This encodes CAWNLPRGPYNEQFF.

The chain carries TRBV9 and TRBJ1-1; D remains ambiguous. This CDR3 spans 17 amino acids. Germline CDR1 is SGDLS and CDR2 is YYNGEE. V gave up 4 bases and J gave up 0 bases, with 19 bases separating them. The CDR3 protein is CASSPTGSGLLNTEAFF. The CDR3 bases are TGTGCCAGCAGCCCTACCGGGTCCGGACTCCTGAACACTGAAGCTTTCTTT.

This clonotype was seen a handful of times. The CDR3 nucleotides read TGCAGCGTCCTCAAGAGCGGGAGCGGAGAGACCCAGTACTTC. Translated, it gives CSVLKSGSGETQYF. This chain connects TRBV29-1 to TRBJ2-5; TRBD2 aligns across 8 bases. CDR3 size: 14 residues. With V trimmed by 6 bases and J by 4 bases, 10 bases remained unmatched. The germline V gene has CDR1 SQVTM and CDR2 ANQGSEA.

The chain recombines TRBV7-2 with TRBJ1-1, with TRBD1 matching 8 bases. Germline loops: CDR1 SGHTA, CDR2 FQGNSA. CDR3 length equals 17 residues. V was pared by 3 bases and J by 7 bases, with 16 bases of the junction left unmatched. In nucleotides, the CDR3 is TGTGCCAGCAGCTTTCCCAGAACTGGACAGGGTAGACTTGAAGCTTTCTTT. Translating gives CASSFPRTGQGRLEAFF.

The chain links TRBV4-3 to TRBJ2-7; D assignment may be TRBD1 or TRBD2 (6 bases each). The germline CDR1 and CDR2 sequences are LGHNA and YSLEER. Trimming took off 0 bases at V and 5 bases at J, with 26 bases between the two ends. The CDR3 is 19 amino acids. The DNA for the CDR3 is TGCGCCAGCAGCCAAGATCCAGTGGAGTATGGGGGGCATTACGACGAGCAGTACTTC. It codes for CASSQDPVEYGGHYDEQYF.

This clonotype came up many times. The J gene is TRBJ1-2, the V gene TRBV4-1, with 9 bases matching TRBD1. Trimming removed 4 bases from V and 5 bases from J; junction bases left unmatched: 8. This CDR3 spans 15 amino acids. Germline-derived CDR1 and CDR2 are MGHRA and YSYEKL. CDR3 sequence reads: CASSPDRGTSYGYTF. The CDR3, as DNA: TGCGCCAGCAGCCCCGACAGGGGGACTTCTTATGGCTACACCTTC.

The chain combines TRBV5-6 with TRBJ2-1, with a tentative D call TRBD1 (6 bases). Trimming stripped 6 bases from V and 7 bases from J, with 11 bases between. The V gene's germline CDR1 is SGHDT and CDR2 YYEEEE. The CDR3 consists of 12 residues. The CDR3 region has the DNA TGTGCCAGCACCCACAGGGTGAATGAGCAGTTCTTC. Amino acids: CASTHRVNEQFF.

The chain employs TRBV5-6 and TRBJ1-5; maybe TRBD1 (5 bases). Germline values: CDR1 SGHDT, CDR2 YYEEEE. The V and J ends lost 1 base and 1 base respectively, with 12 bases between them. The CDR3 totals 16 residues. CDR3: CASSLTGGDSNQPQHF. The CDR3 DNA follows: TGTGCCAGCAGCTTGACCGGTGGGGACAGCAATCAGCCCCAGCATTTT.

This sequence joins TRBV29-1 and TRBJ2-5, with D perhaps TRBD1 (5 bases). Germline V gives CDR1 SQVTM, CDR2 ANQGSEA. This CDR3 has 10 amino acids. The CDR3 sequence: CSGFQETQYF. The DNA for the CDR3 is TGCTCAGGGTTCCAAGAGACCCAGTACTTC.

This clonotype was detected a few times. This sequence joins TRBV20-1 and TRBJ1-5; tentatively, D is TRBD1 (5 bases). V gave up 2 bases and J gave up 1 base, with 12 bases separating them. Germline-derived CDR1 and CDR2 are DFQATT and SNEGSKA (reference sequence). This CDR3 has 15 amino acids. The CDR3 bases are TGCAGTGCTAGAACCGCGGGACTCAGCAATCAGCCCCAGCATTTT. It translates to CSARTAGLSNQPQHF.

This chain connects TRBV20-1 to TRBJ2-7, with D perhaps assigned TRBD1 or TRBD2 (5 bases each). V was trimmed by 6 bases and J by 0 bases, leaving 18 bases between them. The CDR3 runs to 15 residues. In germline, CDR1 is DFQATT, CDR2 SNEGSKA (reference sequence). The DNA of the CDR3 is TGCAGTGCCCGGGGCGGCGCGGTGAGCTCCTACGAGCAGTACTTC. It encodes CSARGGAVSSYEQYF.

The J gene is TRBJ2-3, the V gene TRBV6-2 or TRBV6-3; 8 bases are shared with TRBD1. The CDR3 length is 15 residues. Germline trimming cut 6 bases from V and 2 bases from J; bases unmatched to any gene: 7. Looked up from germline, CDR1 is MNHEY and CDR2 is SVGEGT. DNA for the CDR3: TGTGCCAGCAGCCCGACAGGGGCGACCACAGATACGCAGTATTTT. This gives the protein CASSPTGATTDTQYF.

CDR3 protein: CASSPNPPLYEQYF. The CDR3 DNA is TGTGCCAGCAGTCCGAATCCCCCTCTCTACGAGCAGTACTTC. V gene TRBV27 combines with J gene TRBJ2-7, with D uncertain. V lost 5 bases to trimming and J lost 3 bases, with 14 bases between them. The CDR3 totals 14 residues. Germline CDR1 reads MNHEY; CDR2 reads SMNVEV (reference sequence).

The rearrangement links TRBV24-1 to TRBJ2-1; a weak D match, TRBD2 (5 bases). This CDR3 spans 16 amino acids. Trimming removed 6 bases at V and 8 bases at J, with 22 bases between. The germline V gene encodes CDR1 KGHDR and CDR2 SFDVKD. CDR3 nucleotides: TGTGCCACCAGTCAGCCGTATGGACTTCATAGCCATGAGCAGTTCTTC. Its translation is CATSQPYGLHSHEQFF.

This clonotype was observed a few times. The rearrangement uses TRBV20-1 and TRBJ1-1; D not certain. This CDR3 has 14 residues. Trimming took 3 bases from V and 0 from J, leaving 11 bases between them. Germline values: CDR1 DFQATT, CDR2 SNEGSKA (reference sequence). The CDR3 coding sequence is TGCAGTGCTAGGGTCTGGCGAATGAACACTGAAGCTTTCTTT. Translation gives CSARVWRMNTEAFF.

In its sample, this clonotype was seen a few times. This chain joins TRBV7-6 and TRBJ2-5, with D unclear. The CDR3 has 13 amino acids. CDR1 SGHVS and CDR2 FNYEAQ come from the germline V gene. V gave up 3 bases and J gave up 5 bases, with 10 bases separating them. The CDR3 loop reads CASSFTVEETQYF. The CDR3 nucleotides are TGTGCCAGCAGCTTCACAGTTGAGGAGACCCAGTACTTC.

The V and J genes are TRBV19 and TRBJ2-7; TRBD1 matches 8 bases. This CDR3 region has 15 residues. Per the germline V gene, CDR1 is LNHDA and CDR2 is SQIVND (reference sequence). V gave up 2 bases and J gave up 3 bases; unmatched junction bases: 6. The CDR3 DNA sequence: TGTGCCAGTAGTATACCGGGACAGGTAGTCTACGAGCAGTACTTC. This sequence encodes CASSIPGQVVYEQYF.

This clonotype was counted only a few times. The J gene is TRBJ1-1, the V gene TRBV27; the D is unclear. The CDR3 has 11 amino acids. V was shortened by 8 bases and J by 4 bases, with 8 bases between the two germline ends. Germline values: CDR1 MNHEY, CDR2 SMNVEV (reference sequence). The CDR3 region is CASRVGTEAFF. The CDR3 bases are TGTGCCAGCCGTGTAGGCACTGAAGCTTTCTTT.

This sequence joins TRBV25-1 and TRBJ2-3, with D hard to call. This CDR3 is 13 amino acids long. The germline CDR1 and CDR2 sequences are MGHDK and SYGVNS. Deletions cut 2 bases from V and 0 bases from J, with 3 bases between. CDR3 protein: CASSELSTDTQYF. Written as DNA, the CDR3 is TGTGCCAGCAGTGAACTTAGCACAGATACGCAGTATTTT. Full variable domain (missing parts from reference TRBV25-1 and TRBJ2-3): EADIYQTPRYLVIGTGKKITLECSQTMGHDKMYWYQQDPGMELHLIHYSYGVNSTEKGDLSSESTVSRIRTEHFPLTLESARPSHTSQYLCASSELSTDTQYFGPGTRLTVL.

This CDR3 reads CASSGLAGAGGGPDTQYF. The CDR3 coding sequence is TGCGCCAGCAGTGGGCTAGCGGGCGCCGGGGGAGGGCCAGATACGCAGTATTTT. The gene calls are TRBV10-2 and TRBJ2-3, with 8 bases identical to TRBD2. Per germline, CDR1 WSHSY and CDR2 SAAADI. V shed 4 bases, J shed 4 bases, and the junction held 16 bases outside the gene matches. The CDR3 is 18 amino acids.

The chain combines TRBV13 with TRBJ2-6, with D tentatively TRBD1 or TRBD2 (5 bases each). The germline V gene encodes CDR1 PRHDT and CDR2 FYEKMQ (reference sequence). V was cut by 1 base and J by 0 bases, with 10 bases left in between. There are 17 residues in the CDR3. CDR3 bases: TGTGCCAGCAGCTTAGTAGGGGAGTCCTCTGGGGCCAACGTCCTGACTTTC. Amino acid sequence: CASSLVGESSGANVLTF.

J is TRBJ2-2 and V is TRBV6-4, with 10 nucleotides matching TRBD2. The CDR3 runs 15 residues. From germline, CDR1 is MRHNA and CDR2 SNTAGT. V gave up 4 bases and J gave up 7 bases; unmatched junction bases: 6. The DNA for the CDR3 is TGTGCCAGCAGTGCCCTAGCGGGGGAAAGCGGGGAGCTGTTTTTT. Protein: CASSALAGESGELFF.

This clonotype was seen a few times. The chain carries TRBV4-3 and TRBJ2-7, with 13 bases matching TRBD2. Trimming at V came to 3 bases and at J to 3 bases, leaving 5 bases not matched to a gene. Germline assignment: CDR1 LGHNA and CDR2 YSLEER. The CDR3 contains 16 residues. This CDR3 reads CASSQAWTSGSYEQYF. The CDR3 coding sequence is TGCGCCAGCAGCCAGGCTTGGACTAGCGGGAGCTACGAGCAGTACTTC.

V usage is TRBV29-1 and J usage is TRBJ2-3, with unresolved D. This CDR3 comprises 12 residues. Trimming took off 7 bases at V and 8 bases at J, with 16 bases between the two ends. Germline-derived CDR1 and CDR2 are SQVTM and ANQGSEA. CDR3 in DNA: TGCAGCGCACGGACGGCGCCCGGTACGCAGTATTTT. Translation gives CSARTAPGTQYF.

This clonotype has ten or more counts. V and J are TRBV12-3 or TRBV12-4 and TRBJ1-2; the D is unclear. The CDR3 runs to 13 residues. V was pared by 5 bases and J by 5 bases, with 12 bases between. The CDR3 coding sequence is TGTGCCAGCAGTCGCCCGGGGTCTTATGGCTACACCTTC. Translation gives CASSRPGSYGYTF.

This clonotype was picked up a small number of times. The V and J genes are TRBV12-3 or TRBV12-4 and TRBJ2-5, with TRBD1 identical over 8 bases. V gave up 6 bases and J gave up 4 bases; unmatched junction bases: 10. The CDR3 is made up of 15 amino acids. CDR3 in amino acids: CASSPTAGGGETQYF. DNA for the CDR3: TGTGCCAGCAGCCCCACCGCAGGGGGCGGAGAGACCCAGTACTTC.

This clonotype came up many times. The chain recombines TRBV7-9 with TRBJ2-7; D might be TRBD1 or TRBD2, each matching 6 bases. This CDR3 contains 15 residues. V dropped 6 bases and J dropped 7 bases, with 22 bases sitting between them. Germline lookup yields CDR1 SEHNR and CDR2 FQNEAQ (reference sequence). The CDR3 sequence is CASRPPVGGRGEQYF. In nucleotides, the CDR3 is TGTGCCAGCAGGCCTCCGGTAGGGGGGAGAGGTGAGCAGTACTTC.

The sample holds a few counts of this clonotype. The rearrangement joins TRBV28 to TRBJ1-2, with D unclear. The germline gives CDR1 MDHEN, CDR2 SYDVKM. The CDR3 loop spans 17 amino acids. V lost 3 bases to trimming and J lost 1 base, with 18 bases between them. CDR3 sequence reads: CASSFDRHPGLNYGYTF. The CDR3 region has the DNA TGTGCCAGCAGTTTTGATCGACACCCCGGCCTTAACTATGGCTACACCTTC.

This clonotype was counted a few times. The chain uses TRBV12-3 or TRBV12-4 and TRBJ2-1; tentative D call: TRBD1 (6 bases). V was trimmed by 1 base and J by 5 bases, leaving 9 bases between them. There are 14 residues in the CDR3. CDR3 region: CASSLGGPHNEQFF. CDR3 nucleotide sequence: TGTGCCAGCAGTTTAGGGGGGCCTCACAATGAGCAGTTCTTC.